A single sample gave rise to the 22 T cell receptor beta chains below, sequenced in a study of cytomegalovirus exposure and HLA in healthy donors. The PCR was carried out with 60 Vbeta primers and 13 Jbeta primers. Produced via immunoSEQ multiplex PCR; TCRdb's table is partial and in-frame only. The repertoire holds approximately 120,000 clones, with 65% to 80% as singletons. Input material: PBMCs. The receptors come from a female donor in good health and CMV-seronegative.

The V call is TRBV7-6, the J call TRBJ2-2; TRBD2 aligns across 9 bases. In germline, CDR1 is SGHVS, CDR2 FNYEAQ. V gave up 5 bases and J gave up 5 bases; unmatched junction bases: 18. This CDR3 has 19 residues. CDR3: CASSPLEGRGGAPTGELFF. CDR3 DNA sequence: TGTGCCAGCAGCCCCCTAGAGGGGCGCGGGGGGGCCCCAACCGGGGAGCTGTTTTTT.

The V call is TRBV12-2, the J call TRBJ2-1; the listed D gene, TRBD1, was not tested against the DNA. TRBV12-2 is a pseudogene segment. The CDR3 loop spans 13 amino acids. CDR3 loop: CASRQKGRNEQFF. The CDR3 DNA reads TGTGCAAGTCGGCAAAAGGGGCGGAATGAGCAGTTCTTC.

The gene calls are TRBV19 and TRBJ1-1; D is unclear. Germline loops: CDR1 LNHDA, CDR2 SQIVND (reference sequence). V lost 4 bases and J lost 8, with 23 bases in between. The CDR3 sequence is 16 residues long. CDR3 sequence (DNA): TGTGCCAGTAGTAAGGGATTGCGGCGGGGTAATCTAGAAGCTTTCTTT. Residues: CASSKGLRRGNLEAFF.

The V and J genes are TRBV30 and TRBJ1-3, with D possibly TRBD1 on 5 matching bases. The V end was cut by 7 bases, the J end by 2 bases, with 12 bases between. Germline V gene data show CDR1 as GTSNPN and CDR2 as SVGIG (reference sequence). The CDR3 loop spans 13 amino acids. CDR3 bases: TGTGCCTACTCCGGGGGTGCTGGAAACACCATATATTTT. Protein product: CAYSGGAGNTIYF.

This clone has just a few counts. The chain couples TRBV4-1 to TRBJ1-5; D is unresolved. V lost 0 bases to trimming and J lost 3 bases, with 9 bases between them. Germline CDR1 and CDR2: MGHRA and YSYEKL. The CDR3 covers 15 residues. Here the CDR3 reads CASSQDERDNQPQHF. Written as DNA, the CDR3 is TGCGCCAGCAGCCAAGACGAGAGGGACAATCAGCCCCAGCATTTT.

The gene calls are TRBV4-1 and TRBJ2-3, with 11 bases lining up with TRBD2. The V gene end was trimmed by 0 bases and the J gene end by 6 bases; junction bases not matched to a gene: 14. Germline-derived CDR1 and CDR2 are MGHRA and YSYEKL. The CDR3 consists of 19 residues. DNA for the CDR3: TGCGCCAGCAGCCAAGATGGTCTAGCGGGGGGCGGGACGGTGGATACGCAGTATTTT. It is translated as CASSQDGLAGGGTVDTQYF.

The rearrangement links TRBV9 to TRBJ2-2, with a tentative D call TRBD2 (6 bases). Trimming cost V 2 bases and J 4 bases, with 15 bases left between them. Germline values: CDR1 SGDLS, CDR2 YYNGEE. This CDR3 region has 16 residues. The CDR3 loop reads CASSVPGGSSTGELFF. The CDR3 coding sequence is TGTGCCAGCAGCGTGCCCGGGGGAAGTAGCACCGGGGAGCTGTTTTTT.

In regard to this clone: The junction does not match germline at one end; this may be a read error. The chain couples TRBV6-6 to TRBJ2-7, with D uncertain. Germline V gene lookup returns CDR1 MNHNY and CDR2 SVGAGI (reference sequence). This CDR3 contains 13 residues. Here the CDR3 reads CVSSERGSYEQYF. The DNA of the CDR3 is TGTGTCAGCAGCGAGAGAGGCTCCTACGAGCAGTACTTC.

The CDR3: CASIPSKEQYF. Written as DNA, the CDR3 is TGTGCCAGCATCCCTAGCAAGGAGCAGTACTTC. This sequence joins TRBV21-1 and TRBJ2-7; the table's D call TRBD2 went unverified against the DNA. TRBV21-1 is given as a pseudogene. The CDR3 is 11 residues long.

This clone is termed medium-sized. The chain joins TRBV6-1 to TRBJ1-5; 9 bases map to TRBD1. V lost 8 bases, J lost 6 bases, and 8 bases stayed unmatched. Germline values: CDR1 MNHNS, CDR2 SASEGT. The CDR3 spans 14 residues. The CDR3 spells CASSPGQGSQPQHF. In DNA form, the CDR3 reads TGTGCCAGCTCTCCGGGACAGGGATCTCAGCCCCAGCATTTT.

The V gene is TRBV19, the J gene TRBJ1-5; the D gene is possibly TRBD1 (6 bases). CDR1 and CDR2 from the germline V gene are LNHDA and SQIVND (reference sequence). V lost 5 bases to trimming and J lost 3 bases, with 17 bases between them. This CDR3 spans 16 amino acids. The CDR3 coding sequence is TGTGCCAGTAGTCTCCCACTTCGGACAGTCAATCAGCCCCAGCATTTT. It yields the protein CASSLPLRTVNQPQHF.

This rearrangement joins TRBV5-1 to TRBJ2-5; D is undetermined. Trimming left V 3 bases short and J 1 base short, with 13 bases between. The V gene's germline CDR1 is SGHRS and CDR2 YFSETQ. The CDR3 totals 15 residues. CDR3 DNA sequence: TGCGCCAGCAGCTCAAACACCCTAGGCCAAGAGACCCAGTACTTC. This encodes CASSSNTLGQETQYF.

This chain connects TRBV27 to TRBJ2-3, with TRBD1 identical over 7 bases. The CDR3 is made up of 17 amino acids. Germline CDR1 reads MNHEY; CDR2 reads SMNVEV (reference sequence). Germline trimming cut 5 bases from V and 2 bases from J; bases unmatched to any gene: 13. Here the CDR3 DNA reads TGTGCCAGCAGTCCCGGCCACAGGGGCCCCACCACAGATACGCAGTATTTT. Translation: CASSPGHRGPTTDTQYF.

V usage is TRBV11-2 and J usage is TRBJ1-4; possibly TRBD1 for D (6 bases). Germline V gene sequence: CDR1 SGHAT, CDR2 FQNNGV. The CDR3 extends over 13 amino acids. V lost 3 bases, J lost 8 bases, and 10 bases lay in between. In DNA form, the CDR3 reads TGTGCCAGCAGCTTGGGGGCGAGGGAAAAACTGTTTTTT. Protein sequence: CASSLGAREKLFF.

The CDR3: CASSLGGQGVNEQFF. In DNA form, the CDR3 reads TGTGCCAGCAGCTTGGGTGGACAGGGGGTAAATGAGCAGTTCTTC. The chain uses TRBV5-8 and TRBJ2-1, with 10 bases aligning to TRBD1. This CDR3 region has 15 residues. Germline V gene sequence: CDR1 SGHTS, CDR2 YDEGEE. Unmatched junction bases numbered 4, after V lost 0 bases and J lost 7 bases.

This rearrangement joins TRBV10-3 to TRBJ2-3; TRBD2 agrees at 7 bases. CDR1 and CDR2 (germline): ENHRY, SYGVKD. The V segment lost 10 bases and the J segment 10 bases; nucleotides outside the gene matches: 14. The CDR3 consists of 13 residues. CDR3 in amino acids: CATIPGLLQAQYF. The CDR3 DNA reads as TGTGCCACCATACCGGGACTACTTCAGGCGCAGTATTTT.

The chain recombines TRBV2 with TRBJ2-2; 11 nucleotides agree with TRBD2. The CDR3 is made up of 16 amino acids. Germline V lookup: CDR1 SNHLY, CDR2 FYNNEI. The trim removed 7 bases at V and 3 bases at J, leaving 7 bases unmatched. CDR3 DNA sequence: TGTGCCAGCATAGACACTAGCGGGGGATACACCGGGGAGCTGTTTTTT. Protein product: CASIDTSGGYTGELFF. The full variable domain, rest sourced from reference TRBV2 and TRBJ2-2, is EPEVTQTPSHQVTQMGQEVILRCVPISNHLYFYWYRQILGQKVEFLVSFYNNEISEKSEIFDDQFSVERPDGSNFTLKIRSTKLEDSAMYFCASIDTSGGYTGELFFGEGSRLTVL.

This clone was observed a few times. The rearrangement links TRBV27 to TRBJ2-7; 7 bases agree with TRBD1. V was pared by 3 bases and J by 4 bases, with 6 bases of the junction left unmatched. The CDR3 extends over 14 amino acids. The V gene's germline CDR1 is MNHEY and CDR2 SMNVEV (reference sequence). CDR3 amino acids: CASSFADREYEQYF. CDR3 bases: TGTGCCAGCAGTTTTGCCGACAGGGAATACGAGCAGTACTTC.

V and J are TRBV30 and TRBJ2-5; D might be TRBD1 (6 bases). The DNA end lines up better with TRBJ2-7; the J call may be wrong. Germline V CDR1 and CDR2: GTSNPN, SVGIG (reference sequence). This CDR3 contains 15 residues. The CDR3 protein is CAWSVGTGMYYEQYF. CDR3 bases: TGTGCCTGGAGTGTAGGAACAGGGATGTACTACGAGCAGTACTTC.

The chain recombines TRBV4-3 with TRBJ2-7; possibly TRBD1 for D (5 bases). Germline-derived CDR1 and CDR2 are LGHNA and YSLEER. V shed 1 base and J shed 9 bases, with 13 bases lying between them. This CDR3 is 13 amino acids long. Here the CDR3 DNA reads TGCGCCAGCAGCCAAGCCCAGGGAAAGGTGCAGTACTTC. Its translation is CASSQAQGKVQYF.

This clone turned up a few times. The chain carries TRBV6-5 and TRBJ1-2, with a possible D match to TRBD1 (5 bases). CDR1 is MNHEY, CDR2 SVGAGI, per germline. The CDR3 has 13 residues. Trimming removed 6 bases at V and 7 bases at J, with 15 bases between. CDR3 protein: CASSRDRKGGYTF. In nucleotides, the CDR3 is TGTGCCAGCAGCCGAGACAGAAAGGGTGGCTACACCTTC.

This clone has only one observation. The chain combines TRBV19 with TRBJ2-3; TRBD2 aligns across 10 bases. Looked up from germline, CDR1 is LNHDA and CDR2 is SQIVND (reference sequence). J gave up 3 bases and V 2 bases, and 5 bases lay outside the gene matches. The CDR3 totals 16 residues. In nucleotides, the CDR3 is TGTGCCAGTAGTATAAGGAGCGGGGGGGTTACAGATACGCAGTATTTT. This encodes CASSIRSGGVTDTQYF.